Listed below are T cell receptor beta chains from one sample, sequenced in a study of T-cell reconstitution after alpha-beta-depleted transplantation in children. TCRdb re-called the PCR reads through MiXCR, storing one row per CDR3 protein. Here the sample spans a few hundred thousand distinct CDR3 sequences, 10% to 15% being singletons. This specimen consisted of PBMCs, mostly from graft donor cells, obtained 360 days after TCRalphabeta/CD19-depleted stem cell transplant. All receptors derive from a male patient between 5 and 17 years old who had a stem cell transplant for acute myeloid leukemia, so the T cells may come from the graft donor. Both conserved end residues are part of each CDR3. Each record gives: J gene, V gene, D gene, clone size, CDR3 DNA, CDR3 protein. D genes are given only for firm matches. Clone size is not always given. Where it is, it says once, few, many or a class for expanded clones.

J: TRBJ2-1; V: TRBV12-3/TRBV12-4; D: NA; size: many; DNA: TGTGCCAGCAGAAGACTCCTGGACTACAATGAGCAGTTCTTC; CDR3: CASRRLLDYNEQFF
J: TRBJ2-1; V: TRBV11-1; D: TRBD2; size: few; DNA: TGTGCCAGCAGCTTCTCCGTAGGAGTCACTAGCGGGTTAGGGGTCAATGAGCAGTTCTTC; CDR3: CASSFSVGVTSGLGVNEQFF
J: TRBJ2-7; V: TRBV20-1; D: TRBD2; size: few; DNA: TGCAGTGCTCCCGGGACTAGCGGGAGTTTGGTAACCTACGAGCAGTACTTC; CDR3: CSAPGTSGSLVTYEQYF
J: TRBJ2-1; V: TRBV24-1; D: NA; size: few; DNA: TGTGCCACCAGTGATGTAGAAACAGGGAATGAGCAGTTCTTC; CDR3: CATSDVETGNEQFF
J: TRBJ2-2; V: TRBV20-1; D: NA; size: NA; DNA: TGCAGTACCCGGGCAGTGAACACCGGGGAGCTGTTTTTT; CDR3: CSTRAVNTGELFF
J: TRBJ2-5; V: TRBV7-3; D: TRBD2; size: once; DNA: TGTGCCAGCAGCTCAACTAGCGGGAGACGCCGGGAGACCCAGTACTTC; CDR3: CASSSTSGRRRETQYF
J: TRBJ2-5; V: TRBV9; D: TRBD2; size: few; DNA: TGTGCCAGCAGCGTAGCGGGAGGGCAAGAGACCCAGTACTTC; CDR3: CASSVAGGQETQYF
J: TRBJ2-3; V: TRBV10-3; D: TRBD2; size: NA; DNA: TGTGCCATCAGTTGGGGACTAGCAGACACAGATACGCAGTATTTT; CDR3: CAISWGLADTDTQYF
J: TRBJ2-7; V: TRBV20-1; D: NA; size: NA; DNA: TGCAGTGCTAGATCCACAGGCCACTACGAGCAGTACTTC; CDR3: CSARSTGHYEQYF
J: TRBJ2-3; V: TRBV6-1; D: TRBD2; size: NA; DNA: TGTGCCAGCAGTCAACTAGCGGGACTTAGCACAGATACGCAGTATTTT; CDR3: CASSQLAGLSTDTQYF
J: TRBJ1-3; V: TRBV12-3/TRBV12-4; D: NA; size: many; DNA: TGTGCCAGCAGTCCGACGGCTTCTGGAAACACCATATATTTT; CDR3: CASSPTASGNTIYF
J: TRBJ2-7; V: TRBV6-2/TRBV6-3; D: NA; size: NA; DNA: TGTGCCAGCAGTTACTCGACGACCGAGCAGTACTTC; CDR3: CASSYSTTEQYF
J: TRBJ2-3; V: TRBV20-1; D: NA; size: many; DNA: TGCAGTGCTAGAGATCTTCGGGTGTCCCTCACAGATACGCAGTATTTT; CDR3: CSARDLRVSLTDTQYF
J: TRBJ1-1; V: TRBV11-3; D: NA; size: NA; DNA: TGTGCCAGCAGCGCCGCCGGGGGCACTGAAGCTTTCTTT; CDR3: CASSAAGGTEAFF
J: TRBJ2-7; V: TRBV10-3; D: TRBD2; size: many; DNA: TGTGCCGGTAGCGGGACATTCTACGAGCAGTACTTC; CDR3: CAGSGTFYEQYF
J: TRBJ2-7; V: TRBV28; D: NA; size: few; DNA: TGTGCCAACGGGGACCGGGGGTTCTTCTACGAGCAGTACTTC; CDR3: CANGDRGFFYEQYF
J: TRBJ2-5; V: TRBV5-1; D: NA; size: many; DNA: TGCGCCAGCAGCTTGGAGGCAGTTACGGAGACCCAGTACTTC; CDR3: CASSLEAVTETQYF
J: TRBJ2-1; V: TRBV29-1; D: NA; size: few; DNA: TGCAGCGTTGAGGTCGACTGGGCAGGCATTTACAATGAGCAGTTCTTC; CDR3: CSVEVDWAGIYNEQFF
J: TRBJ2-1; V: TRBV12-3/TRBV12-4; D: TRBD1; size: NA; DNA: TGTGCCAGCAGCCACCAGGGGGCCGGCAATGAGCAGTTCTTC; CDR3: CASSHQGAGNEQFF
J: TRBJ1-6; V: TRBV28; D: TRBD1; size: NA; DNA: TGTGCCAGCAGTCCGACGACAGGGTTCGGTTCACCCCTCCACTTT; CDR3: CASSPTTGFGSPLHF
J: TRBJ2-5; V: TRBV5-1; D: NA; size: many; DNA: TGCGCCAGCAGCTTGGGACTGATAAGTGAGACCCAGTACTTC; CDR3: CASSLGLISETQYF
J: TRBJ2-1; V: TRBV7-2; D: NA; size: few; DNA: TGTGCCAGCAGCCCCGAATTGAGCTCCTACAATGAGCAGTTCTTC; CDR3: CASSPELSSYNEQFF
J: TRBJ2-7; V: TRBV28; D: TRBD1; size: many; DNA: TGTGCCAGCAGTCCAACACAGGGACAGGGGACTGGGCAGTACTTC; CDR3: CASSPTQGQGTGQYF
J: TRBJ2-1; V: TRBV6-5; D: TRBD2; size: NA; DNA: TGTGCCAGCAGTTACAATAGGGGACTAGCATACAATGAGCAGTTCTTC; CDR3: CASSYNRGLAYNEQFF
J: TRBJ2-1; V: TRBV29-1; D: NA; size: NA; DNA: TGCAGCGTTGCGCGGTACTACAATGAGCAGTTCTTC; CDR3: CSVARYYNEQFF
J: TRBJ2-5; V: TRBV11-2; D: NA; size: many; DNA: TGTGCCAGCACCACCCCTGGACCTAATACAGGGTCGGTGGGGACCCAGTACTTC; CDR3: CASTTPGPNTGSVGTQYF
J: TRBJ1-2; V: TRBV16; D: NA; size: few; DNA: TGTGCCAGCAGCCAGGACAGTAGGCATGGCTACACCTTC; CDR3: CASSQDSRHGYTF
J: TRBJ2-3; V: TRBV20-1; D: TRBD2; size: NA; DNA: TGCAGTGCTAGAGGAATGGGCGGGAGTACTGATACGCAGTATTTT; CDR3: CSARGMGGSTDTQYF
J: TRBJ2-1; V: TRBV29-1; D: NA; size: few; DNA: TGCAGCGTTGAAGTCCGGCGGGGAGGAAGCAATGAGCAGTTCTTC; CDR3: CSVEVRRGGSNEQFF
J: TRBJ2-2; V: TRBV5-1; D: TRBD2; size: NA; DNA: TGCGCCAGCAGCTGGATAGCGGGAGAGGACACCGGGGAGCTGTTTTTT; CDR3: CASSWIAGEDTGELFF
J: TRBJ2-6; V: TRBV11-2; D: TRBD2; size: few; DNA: TGTGCCAGCAGCTCAAAGACTAGCGTTTCCCTATCCGGGGCCAACGTCCTGACTTTC; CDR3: CASSSKTSVSLSGANVLTF
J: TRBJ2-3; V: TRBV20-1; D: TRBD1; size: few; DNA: TGCAGTGCTAGAGAGGGGACAGGGTGGGGTCATACGCAGTATTTT; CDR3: CSAREGTGWGHTQYF
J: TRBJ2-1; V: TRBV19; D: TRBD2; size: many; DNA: TGTGCCAGTAGTATAGATCTGGCGGGAGGGCCCGGGAATGAGCAGTTCTTC; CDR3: CASSIDLAGGPGNEQFF
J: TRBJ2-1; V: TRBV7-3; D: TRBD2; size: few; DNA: TGTGCCAGCAGCCCTAACGGCGCTAGCGGGAGGACATATGAGCAGTTCTTC; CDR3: CASSPNGASGRTYEQFF
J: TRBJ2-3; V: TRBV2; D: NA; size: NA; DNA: TGTGCCAGCATGGGGACTTTTCGCACAGATACGCAGTATTTT; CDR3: CASMGTFRTDTQYF
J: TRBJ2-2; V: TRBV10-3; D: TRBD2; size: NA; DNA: TGTGCCATCAGTGCAAGGACTAGCGGGACGTTCACCGGGGAGCTGTTTTTT; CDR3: CAISARTSGTFTGELFF
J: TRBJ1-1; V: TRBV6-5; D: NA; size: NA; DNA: TGTGCCAGCAGTTACAAGGGTGAGGGCACTGAAGCTTTCTTT; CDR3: CASSYKGEGTEAFF
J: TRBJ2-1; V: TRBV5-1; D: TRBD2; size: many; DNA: TGCGCCAGCAGCTTGGTTCGCGGGAGTTTAGGTGAGCAGTTCTTC; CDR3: CASSLVRGSLGEQFF
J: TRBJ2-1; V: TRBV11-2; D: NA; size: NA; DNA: TGTGCCAGCAGCTTAGTTAGAGCGGGCGGTTACAACAATGAGCAGTTCTTC; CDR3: CASSLVRAGGYNNEQFF
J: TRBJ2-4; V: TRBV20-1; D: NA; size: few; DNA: TGCAGTGCTTCACCAGGGGTGGGGGCCAAAAACATTCAGTACTTC; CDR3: CSASPGVGAKNIQYF
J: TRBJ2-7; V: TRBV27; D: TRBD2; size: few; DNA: TGTGCCAGCGGCCTAAGGACTAGCGGGATCCTCGGCTCCTACGAGCAGTACTTC; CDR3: CASGLRTSGILGSYEQYF
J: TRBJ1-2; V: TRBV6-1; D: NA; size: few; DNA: TGTGCCAGCAGCAACTTGTTCAAGGCTGGAGGCTATGGCTACACCTTC; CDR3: CASSNLFKAGGYGYTF
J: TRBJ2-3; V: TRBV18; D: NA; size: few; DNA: TGTGCCAGCTCACCCCCAACTGAGTGGGTGACAGATACGCAGTATTTT; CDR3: CASSPPTEWVTDTQYF
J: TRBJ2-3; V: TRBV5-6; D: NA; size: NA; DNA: TGTGCCAGCAGCTTTGGGCCCGTTGGCGGAATCACAGATACGCAGTATTTT; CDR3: CASSFGPVGGITDTQYF
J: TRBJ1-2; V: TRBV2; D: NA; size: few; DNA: TGTGCCAGCAAGAGACACGCTAACTATGGCTACACCTTC; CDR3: CASKRHANYGYTF
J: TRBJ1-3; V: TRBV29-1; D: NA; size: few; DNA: TGCAGCGTTGCCGTATGGGGGATCCCCTCTGGAAACACCATATATTTT; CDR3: CSVAVWGIPSGNTIYF
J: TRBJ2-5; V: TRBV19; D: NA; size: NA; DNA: TGTGCCAGTAGTGCCCTCGTAACAGCGGGCCAAGAGACCCAGTACTTC; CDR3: CASSALVTAGQETQYF
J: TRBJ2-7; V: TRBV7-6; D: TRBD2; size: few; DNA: TGTGCCAGCAGCTTAGAAGCGGGAGTATCCTACGAGCAGTACTTC; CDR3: CASSLEAGVSYEQYF
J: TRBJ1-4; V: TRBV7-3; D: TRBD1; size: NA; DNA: TGTGCCAGCAGTCCCGGACAGGGAGGAAAACTGTTTTTT; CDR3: CASSPGQGGKLFF
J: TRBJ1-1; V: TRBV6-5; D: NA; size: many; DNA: TGTGCCAGCAGTTTCACAGGGACCCTTGAAGCTTTCTTT; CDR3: CASSFTGTLEAFF
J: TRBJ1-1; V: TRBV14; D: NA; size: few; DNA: TGTGCCAGCAGCCAAGTGGGAATGGGTTCCGGGGGCTTGAACACTGAAGCTTTCTTT; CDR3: CASSQVGMGSGGLNTEAFF
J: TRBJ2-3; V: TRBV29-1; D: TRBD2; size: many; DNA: TGCAGCGTCTGGCCGGCACTAGCGGGAGATCCCTCTAGCACAGATACGCAGTATTTT; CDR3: CSVWPALAGDPSSTDTQYF
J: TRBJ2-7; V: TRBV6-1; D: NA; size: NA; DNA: TGTGCCAGCACCCCACACATCTCCTACGAGCAGTACTTC; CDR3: CASTPHISYEQYF
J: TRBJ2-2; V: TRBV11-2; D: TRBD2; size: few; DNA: TGTGCCAGCAGCGGAGGACTAGTGGTCCCCGGGGAGCTGTTTTTT; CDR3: CASSGGLVVPGELFF
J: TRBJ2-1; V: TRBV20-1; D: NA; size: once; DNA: TGCAGTGCTAGGCGTGGGAACTCCTACAATGAGCAGTTCTTC; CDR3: CSARRGNSYNEQFF
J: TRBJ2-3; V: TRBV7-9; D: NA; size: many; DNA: TGTGCCAGCAGCCCCACGGGGGGCACAGATACGCAGTATTTT; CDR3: CASSPTGGTDTQYF